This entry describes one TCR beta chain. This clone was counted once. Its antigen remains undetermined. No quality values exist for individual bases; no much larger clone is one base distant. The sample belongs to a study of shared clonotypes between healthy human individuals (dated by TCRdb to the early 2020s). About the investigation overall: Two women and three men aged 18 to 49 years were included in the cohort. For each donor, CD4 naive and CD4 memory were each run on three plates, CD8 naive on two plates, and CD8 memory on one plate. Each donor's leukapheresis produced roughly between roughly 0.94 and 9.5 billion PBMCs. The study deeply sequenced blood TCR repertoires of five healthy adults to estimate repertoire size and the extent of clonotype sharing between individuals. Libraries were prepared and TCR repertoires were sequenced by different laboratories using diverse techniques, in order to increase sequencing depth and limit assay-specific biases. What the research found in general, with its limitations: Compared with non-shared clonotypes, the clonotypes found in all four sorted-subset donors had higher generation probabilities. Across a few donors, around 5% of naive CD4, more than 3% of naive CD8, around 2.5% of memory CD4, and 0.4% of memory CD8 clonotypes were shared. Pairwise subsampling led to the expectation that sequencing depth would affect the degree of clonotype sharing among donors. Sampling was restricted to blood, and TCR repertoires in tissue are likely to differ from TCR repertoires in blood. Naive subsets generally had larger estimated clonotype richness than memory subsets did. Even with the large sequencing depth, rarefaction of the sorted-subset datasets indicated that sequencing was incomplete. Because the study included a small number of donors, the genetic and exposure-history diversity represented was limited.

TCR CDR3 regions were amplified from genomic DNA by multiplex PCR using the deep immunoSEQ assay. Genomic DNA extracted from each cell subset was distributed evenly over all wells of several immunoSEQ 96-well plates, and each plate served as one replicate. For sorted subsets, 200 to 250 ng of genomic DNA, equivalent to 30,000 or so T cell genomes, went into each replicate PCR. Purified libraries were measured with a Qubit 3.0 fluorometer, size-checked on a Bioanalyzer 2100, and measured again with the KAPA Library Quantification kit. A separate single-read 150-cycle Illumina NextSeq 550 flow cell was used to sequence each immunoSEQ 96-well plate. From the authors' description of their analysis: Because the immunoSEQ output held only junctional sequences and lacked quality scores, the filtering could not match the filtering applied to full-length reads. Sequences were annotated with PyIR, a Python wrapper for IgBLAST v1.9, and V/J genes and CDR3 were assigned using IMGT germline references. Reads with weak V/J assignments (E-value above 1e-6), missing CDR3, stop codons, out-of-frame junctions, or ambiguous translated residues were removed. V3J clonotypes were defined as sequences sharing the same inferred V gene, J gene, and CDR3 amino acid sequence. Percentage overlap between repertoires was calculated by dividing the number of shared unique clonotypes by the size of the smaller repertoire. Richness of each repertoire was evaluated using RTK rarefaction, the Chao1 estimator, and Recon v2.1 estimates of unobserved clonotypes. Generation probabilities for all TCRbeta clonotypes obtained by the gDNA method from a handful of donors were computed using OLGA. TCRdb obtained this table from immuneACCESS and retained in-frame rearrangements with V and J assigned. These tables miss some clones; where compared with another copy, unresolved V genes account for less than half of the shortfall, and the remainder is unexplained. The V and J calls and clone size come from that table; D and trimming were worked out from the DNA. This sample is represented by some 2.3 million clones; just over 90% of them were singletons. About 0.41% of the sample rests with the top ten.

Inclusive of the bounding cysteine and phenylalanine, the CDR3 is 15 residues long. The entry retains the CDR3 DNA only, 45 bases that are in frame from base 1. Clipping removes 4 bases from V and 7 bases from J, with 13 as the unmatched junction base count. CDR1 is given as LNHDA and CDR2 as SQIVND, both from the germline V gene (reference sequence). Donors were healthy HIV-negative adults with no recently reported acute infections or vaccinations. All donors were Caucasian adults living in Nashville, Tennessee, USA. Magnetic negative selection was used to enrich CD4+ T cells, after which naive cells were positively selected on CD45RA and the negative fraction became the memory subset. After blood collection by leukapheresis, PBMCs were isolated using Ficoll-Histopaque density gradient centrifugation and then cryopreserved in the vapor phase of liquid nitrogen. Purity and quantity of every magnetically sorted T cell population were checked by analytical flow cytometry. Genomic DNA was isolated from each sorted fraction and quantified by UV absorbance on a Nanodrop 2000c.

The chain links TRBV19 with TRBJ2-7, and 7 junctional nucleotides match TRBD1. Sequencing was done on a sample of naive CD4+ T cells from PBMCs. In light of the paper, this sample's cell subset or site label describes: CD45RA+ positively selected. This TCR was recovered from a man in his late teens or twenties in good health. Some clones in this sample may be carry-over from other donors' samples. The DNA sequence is TGTGCCAGTAGTACACGTGGGACAGCCGGTCCGGAGCAGTACTTC. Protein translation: CASSTRGTAGPEQYF.